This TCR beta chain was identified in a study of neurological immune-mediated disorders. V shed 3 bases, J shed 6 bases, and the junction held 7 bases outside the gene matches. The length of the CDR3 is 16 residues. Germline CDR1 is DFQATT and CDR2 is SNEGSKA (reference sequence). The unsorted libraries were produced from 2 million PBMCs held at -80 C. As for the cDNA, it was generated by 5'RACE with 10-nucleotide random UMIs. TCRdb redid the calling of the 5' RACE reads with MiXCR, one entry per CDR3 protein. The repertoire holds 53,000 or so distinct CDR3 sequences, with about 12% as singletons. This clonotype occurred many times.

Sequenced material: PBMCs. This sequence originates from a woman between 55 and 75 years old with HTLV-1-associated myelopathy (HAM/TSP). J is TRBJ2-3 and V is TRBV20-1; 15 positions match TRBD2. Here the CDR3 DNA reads TGCAGTGCTAGCCCGGGACTAGCGGGAGGCGGCGATACGCAGTATTTT. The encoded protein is CSASPGLAGGGDTQYF.